The clone carrying this T cell receptor beta chain has a count of ten or more. J gave up 3 bases and V 2 bases, and 1 base lay outside the gene matches. This CDR3 contains 12 residues. The germline CDR1 and CDR2 sequences are DFQATT and SNEGSKA (reference sequence). Time point in this sample: patch test 1, 2 weeks after DPC sensitization. Treatment meaning: therapeutic diphenylcyclopropenone sensitization with weekly scalp DPC. This specimen belongs to a study of human T cells and chemical hapten exposure. As for the study in general: For sensitization, 2% DPC was applied to an approximately 2 cm by approximately 2 cm patch of upper inner arm skin.

MiXCR was run by TCRdb on the RACE reads, yielding one entry per CDR3 protein. The table lists approximately 73,000 distinct CDR3 sequences, under 13% of them singletons, with roughly 1.4% in the top ten. The genes are TRBV20-1 and TRBJ2-7; 7 positions agree with TRBD2. Sample: whole blood, taken in connection with sensitization to the hapten diphenylcyclopropenone (DPC). The TCR originated in a woman between 45 and 65 years old with alopecia areata. Some clones in this sample may be carry-over from other donors' samples. The CDR3 is CSARSSGYEQYF. In nucleotides, the CDR3 is TGCAGTGCTAGATCTAGCGGCTACGAGCAGTACTTC.